The entry below describes one TCR beta chain. The data belong to a study of blood T cell repertoires in COVID-19. The overall study: COVID-19 samples from acute and convalescent phases originated in the United States, Italy and Spain. Nucleic acid was either cDNA or gDNA, and it came from T cells, B-cell-depleted T cells, or PBMCs.

Original methodology: Quantification of nucleated cells was approximated via reference gene primer amplification. Libraries were prepared by immunoSEQ multiplex PCR; TCRdb keeps only in-frame clonotypes and omits some of them. V and J calls and clone size come straight from that table; D and trimming were deduced from the DNA. The profile covers about 270,000 clones, with around four fifths appearing a single time and approximately 6% taken by the ten largest. CDR1 is LGHDT and CDR2 is YNNKEL in the germline V gene (reference sequence). This CDR3 comprises 15 residues. V lost 3 bases, J lost 0 bases, and 11 bases lay in between.

The sequencing sample was made of peripheral blood. The rearrangement links TRBV3-1 (or the pseudogene TRBV3-2) to TRBJ2-5, with D perhaps TRBD1 (5 bases). The receptor was isolated from an elderly man with acute or convalescent COVID-19. The chain's CDR3 is CASSQGQRYQETQYF. The CDR3 coding sequence is TGTGCCAGCAGCCAGGGGCAGCGCTACCAAGAGACCCAGTACTTC.